These 27 T cell receptor beta chains originate from one sample sequenced in a study of T-cell memory formation after mild COVID-19. TCRdb itself ran the 5' RACE reads through MiXCR, one entry per CDR3 protein. The sample contains approximately 230,000 distinct CDR3 sequences, approximately 16% of which appear only once. The sequenced material came from PBMCs or a T cell subset sorted from them (not recorded which). The source of these receptors is a man younger than 30 who had mild COVID-19 (a few samples of this study predate the infection). Cell type and time point are not known.

This clonotype was detected a few times. The V gene is TRBV5-4, the J gene TRBJ2-3; 8 bases map to TRBD1. This CDR3 has 17 residues. V shed 6 bases, J shed 3 bases, and the junction held 15 bases outside the gene matches. Germline V CDR1 and CDR2: SGHNT, YYREEE (reference sequence). The CDR3 reads CASTQKTGARGTDTQYF. CDR3 nucleotides: TGTGCCAGCACCCAAAAGACAGGGGCGCGGGGTACAGATACGCAGTATTTT. Combining the CDR3 with reference TRBV5-4 and TRBJ2-3 gives the whole variable domain ETGVTQSPTHLIKTRGQQVTLRCSSQSGHNTVSWYQQALGQGPQFIFQYYREEENGRGNFPPRFSGLQFPNYSSELNVNALELDDSALYLCASTQKTGARGTDTQYFGPGTRLTVL.

In this sample, this clonotype turned up a few times. The chain couples TRBV5-1 to TRBJ2-5; tentative D call: TRBD1 (5 bases). V lost 4 bases, J lost 2 bases, and 9 bases lay in between. This CDR3 spans 13 amino acids. Germline CDR1 SGHRS, CDR2 YFSETQ. CDR3 sequence: CASSRTKQETQYF. For the CDR3, the DNA is TGCGCCAGCAGCCGGACAAAACAAGAGACCCAGTACTTC.

This clonotype was observed at least ten times. The J gene is TRBJ1-1, the V gene TRBV4-1, with D unclear. Per germline, CDR1 MGHRA and CDR2 YSYEKL. Between the trimmed V and J ends, which lost 3 bases and 1 base, there was a span of 12 bases. The CDR3 is 15 amino acids. This chain's CDR3 is CASSHTGAWNTEAFF. For the CDR3, the DNA is TGCGCCAGCAGCCACACCGGAGCCTGGAACACTGAAGCTTTCTTT.

This clonotype has at least ten counts. The rearrangement uses TRBV6-2 or TRBV6-3 and TRBJ2-7, with D perhaps matching TRBD1 (5 bases). Looked up from germline, CDR1 is MNHEY and CDR2 is SVGEGT. V dropped 2 bases and J dropped 3 bases, with 11 bases sitting between them. The CDR3 spans 14 residues. In nucleotides, the CDR3 is TGTGCCAGCAGTTACCAGCAAGGGGTCTACGAGCAGTACGTC. It is translated as CASSYQQGVYEQYV.

The chain uses TRBV2 and TRBJ2-3, with 12 positions matching TRBD2. The CDR3 extends over 14 amino acids. Germline CDR1 and CDR2: SNHLY and FYNNEI. With 7 bases clipped from V and 4 bases from J, the junction kept 3 bases outside the gene matches. CDR3 sequence (DNA): TGTGCCAGCATCAGACTAGCGGGGGCAGATACGCAGTATTTT. This codes for CASIRLAGADTQYF.

This clonotype has ten or more counts. The chain links TRBV28 to TRBJ2-5, with D uncertain. Trimming removed 8 bases from V and 4 bases from J, with 14 bases in between. This CDR3 spans 13 amino acids. From germline, CDR1 is MDHEN and CDR2 SYDVKM. The chain's CDR3 is CASGPLGRETQYF. CDR3 in DNA: TGTGCCAGCGGCCCCCTCGGGCGAGAGACCCAGTACTTC.

J is TRBJ1-4 and V is TRBV5-5; possible D gene TRBD1, 5 bases. V shed 7 bases and J shed 6 bases, with 16 bases lying between them. Germline loops: CDR1 SGHKS, CDR2 YYEKEE (reference sequence). This CDR3 is built from 14 residues. CDR3 DNA sequence: TGTGCCAGCGGCCTCCGGGGCGTAGATGAAAAACTGTTTTTT. Amino acid sequence: CASGLRGVDEKLFF.

V gene TRBV21-1 combines with J gene TRBJ1-5; the table's D call TRBD1 went unverified against the DNA. TRBV21-1 is assigned pseudogene status. The CDR3 has 16 amino acids. The CDR3 sequence: CASSPIPTGNNQPQHF. Written as DNA, the CDR3 is TGTGCCAGCAGCCCAATCCCGACAGGGAACAATCAGCCCCAGCATTTT.

The chain couples TRBV5-4 to TRBJ2-7, with 7 bases lining up with TRBD1. The CDR3 runs 15 residues. The V gene's germline CDR1 is SGHNT and CDR2 YYREEE (reference sequence). The trim removed 2 bases at V and 0 bases at J, leaving 5 bases unmatched. The CDR3 DNA sequence: TGTGCCAGCAGCTTAGGACAGGACAGCTCCTACGAGCAGTACTTC. It is translated as CASSLGQDSSYEQYF.

The J gene is TRBJ1-1, the V gene TRBV12-3 or TRBV12-4; D unresolved. This CDR3 comprises 13 residues. V gave up 3 bases and J gave up 7 bases, with 12 bases separating them. The CDR3 region is CASSFSVRLEAFF. The CDR3 coding sequence is TGTGCCAGCAGTTTTTCGGTGCGTCTTGAAGCTTTCTTT.

This clonotype was detected ten times or more. V usage is TRBV7-2 and J usage is TRBJ2-1; TRBD2 aligns across 9 bases. The CDR3 extends over 16 amino acids. CDR1 and CDR2 from the germline V gene are SGHTA and FQGNSA. V gave up 4 bases and J gave up 3 bases; unmatched junction bases: 7. In DNA, the CDR3 is TGTGCCAGCAGCTCGCGCCCGACTAGCGGCTACAATGAGCAGTTCTTC. It translates to CASSSRPTSGYNEQFF.

This clonotype was counted ten times or more. The chain has TRBV12-3 or TRBV12-4 and TRBJ2-2; 9 bases are shared with TRBD2. This CDR3 has 14 residues. Losses at the gene ends were 2 bases for V and 8 bases for J; bases not matched to a gene: 3. CDR3: CASSLRLAGGELFF. As DNA, the CDR3 is TGTGCCAGCAGTTTACGTCTAGCGGGGGGGGAGCTGTTTTTT.

This clonotype has a handful of counts. The rearrangement links TRBV7-2 to TRBJ2-5; D uncertain. The germline V gene encodes CDR1 SGHTA and CDR2 FQGNSA. This CDR3 spans 14 amino acids. V dropped 1 base and J dropped 5 bases, with 11 bases sitting between them. The CDR3 loop reads CASSLVSASETQYF. The CDR3 DNA is TGTGCCAGCAGCTTAGTTTCGGCAAGTGAGACCCAGTACTTC.

V usage is TRBV19 and J usage is TRBJ2-5; 8 bases match TRBD2. The germline V gene encodes CDR1 LNHDA and CDR2 SQIVND (reference sequence). The CDR3 has 16 amino acids. J lost 3 bases, V lost 4 bases, and 10 bases had no gene match. CDR3 DNA: TGTGCCAGTAGTAGACCTTATAGCGGGGCAGAAGAGACCCAGTACTTC. Protein: CASSRPYSGAEETQYF.

The CDR3 loop is CASSSGPKAHTEAFF. For the CDR3, the DNA is TGTGCCAGCAGTTCCGGGCCAAAGGCGCACACTGAAGCTTTCTTT. The rearrangement uses TRBV12-3 or TRBV12-4 and TRBJ1-1, with D hard to call. CDR3 length equals 15 residues. V was pared by 4 bases and J by 3 bases, with 15 bases between.

The chain uses TRBV4-2 and TRBJ1-1; 10 bases agree with TRBD1. The germline V gene encodes CDR1 LGHNA and CDR2 YNFKEQ. The trim removed 3 bases at V and 10 bases at J, leaving 2 bases unmatched. The CDR3 is 12 amino acids. CDR3 region: CASSQGTGVAFF. The CDR3 DNA reads TGTGCCAGCAGCCAGGGGACAGGGGTAGCTTTCTTT.

This clonotype was observed a few times. J is TRBJ1-4 and V is TRBV7-2; D may be TRBD1 (5 bases). The germline V gene has CDR1 SGHTA and CDR2 FQGNSA. The CDR3 contains 15 residues. V was shortened by 5 bases and J by 3 bases, with 13 bases between the two germline ends. In DNA form, the CDR3 reads TGTGCCAGCAGCAGTCCGGGCAGGGCTAATGAAAAACTGTTTTTT. Translation gives CASSSPGRANEKLFF.

DNA for the CDR3: TGTGCCAGCAGTTCCCTGCCAGCGGGGGCCACCACAGATACGCAGTATTTT. This sequence encodes CASSSLPAGATTDTQYF. The rearrangement links TRBV6-2 or TRBV6-3 to TRBJ2-3, with 8 bases matching TRBD2. Germline values: CDR1 MNHEY, CDR2 SVGEGT. V shed 4 bases, J shed 2 bases, and the junction held 11 bases outside the gene matches. The CDR3 is made up of 17 amino acids.

The sample holds a few counts of this clonotype. This sequence joins TRBV10-3 and TRBJ1-5; 7 bases fit TRBD1. The germline V gene encodes CDR1 ENHRY and CDR2 SYGVKD. V lost 1 base, J lost 9 bases, and 9 bases stayed unmatched. CDR3 length equals 15 residues. The DNA for the CDR3 is TGTGCCATCAGTGAGTTTCGACAGGGCGAGGGGCCCCAGCATTTT. Its translation: CAISEFRQGEGPQHF.

This clonotype has more than one count but fewer than ten. The chain is built from TRBV6-5 and TRBJ1-4; tentative D call: TRBD1 (6 bases). Germline CDR1 reads MNHEY; CDR2 reads SVGAGI. The CDR3 contains 15 residues. Trimming pared 5 bases from V and 5 bases from J, leaving 15 bases between. The CDR3 spells CASSVLRGPNEKLFF. The CDR3 region has the DNA TGTGCCAGCAGTGTACTACGGGGGCCAAATGAAAAACTGTTTTTT.

The rearrangement uses TRBV12-3 or TRBV12-4 and TRBJ2-7; TRBD1 aligns across 9 bases. The V segment lost 5 bases and the J segment 5 bases; nucleotides outside the gene matches: 7. The CDR3 loop spans 14 amino acids. The CDR3 region has the DNA TGTGCCAGCAGTGTCCGGGACAGGGTCGACGAGCAGTACTTC. As protein: CASSVRDRVDEQYF.

This clonotype was seen a few times. V usage is TRBV7-8 and J usage is TRBJ1-6; the match to TRBD1 covers 9 bases. This CDR3 comprises 15 residues. Trimming removed 5 bases from V and 9 bases from J; junction bases left unmatched: 8. CDR1 is SGHVS and CDR2 is FQNEAQ in the germline V gene. The CDR3 is CASSPGTGRISPLHF. CDR3 bases: TGTGCCAGCAGCCCCGGGACAGGGAGGATTTCACCCCTCCACTTT.

A few counts support this clonotype. V gene TRBV7-2 combines with J gene TRBJ2-5; maybe TRBD2 (5 bases). Trimming removed 1 base at V and 5 bases at J, with 8 bases between. The CDR3 runs 13 residues. Germline V CDR1 and CDR2: SGHTA, FQGNSA. The CDR3 loop reads CASSLGIAETQYF. As DNA, the CDR3 is TGTGCCAGCAGCTTAGGGATAGCGGAGACCCAGTACTTC.

V usage is TRBV6-2 or TRBV6-3 and J usage is TRBJ2-3, with 15 bases aligning to TRBD2. There are 18 residues in the CDR3. Trimming removed 4 bases from V and 6 bases from J; junction bases left unmatched: 11. Germline V CDR1 and CDR2: MNHEY, SVGEGT. CDR3 DNA sequence: TGTGCCAGCAGTTCCCGTCGGACTAGCGGGGGGGCCGCGGATACGCAGTATTTT. Translation gives CASSSRRTSGGAADTQYF.

This clonotype was counted a few times. V and J are TRBV20-1 and TRBJ2-5, with D possibly being TRBD1 (6 bases). The CDR3 contains 13 residues. Trimming left V 2 bases short and J 3 bases short, with 10 bases between. The germline gives CDR1 DFQATT, CDR2 SNEGSKA (reference sequence). CDR3 coding DNA: TGCAGTGCTAGACGGACAGTCGAAGAGACCCAGTACTTC. Amino acid sequence: CSARRTVEETQYF.

This chain joins TRBV19 and TRBJ1-1; D is perhaps TRBD1 (5 bases). This CDR3 is 13 amino acids long. The germline V gene encodes CDR1 LNHDA and CDR2 SQIVND (reference sequence). Deletions cut 2 bases from V and 8 bases from J, with 12 bases between. The CDR3 sequence: CASSISGQREAFF. CDR3 DNA: TGTGCCAGTAGTATATCAGGGCAGCGAGAAGCTTTCTTT.

This clonotype was observed many times. This chain links TRBV5-1 with TRBJ2-2; 10 bases fit TRBD1. The CDR3 covers 15 residues. The V and J ends lost 4 bases and 3 bases, in that order; junction bases with no gene match: 3. The V gene's germline CDR1 is SGHRS and CDR2 YFSETQ. The CDR3 loop reads CASSAGTGDTGELFF. CDR3 in DNA: TGCGCCAGCAGCGCCGGGACAGGGGACACCGGGGAGCTGTTTTTT.